The sequence of this T cell receptor beta chain was determined in a study of T cell responses to AZD1222 COVID-19 vaccine. Notes on the study in general: Seropositivity was recorded at baseline in only a handful of AZD1222 recipients. White British ancestry dominated among donors, who included more females, and clonal diversity was possibly underestimated.

Trimming left V 2 bases short and J 1 base short, with 8 bases between. This CDR3 has 14 amino acids. Germline lookup yields CDR1 SGHAT and CDR2 FQNNGV. Remarks on this clone: The antigen remains unidentified.

The data were produced by immunoSEQ multiplex PCR, yet TCRdb's version contains in-frame clones alone and is incomplete. The data hold about 130,000 clones, with around 84% observed a single time. Material: peripheral blood, obtained on day 0 of AZD1222 vaccination. This clonotype was obtained from an adult in good health. V usage is TRBV11-2 and J usage is TRBJ1-1; possibly TRBD1 for D (5 bases). Here the CDR3 DNA reads TGTGCCAGCAGCTTATCAAGGGGGAACACTGAAGCTTTCTTT. The encoded protein is CASSLSRGNTEAFF.